This entry is about one T cell receptor (beta chain). Its antigen is unknown. The CDR3 totals 13 residues. The germline gives CDR1 MNHEY, CDR2 SVGAGI. The germline V and J ends were trimmed by 2 bases and 5 bases, with 9 bases remaining between them. Naive CD8 cells comprised CD45RO-negative, CCR7-positively selected cells, excluding terminally differentiated effector memory CD45RA+ cells. The sample is drawn from a study of shared clonotypes between healthy human individuals. Study-wide context: Per donor, CD8 memory used one plate, CD8 naive used two, CD4 memory used three and CD4 naive used three.

Deep-level assay runs were performed. The table came from immunoSEQ multiplex PCR; TCRdb's copy has only in-frame clones and leaves some out. The table has 550,000 to 650,000 clones, around 96% seen once. Study conclusions and caveats: The sharing of about 5% of naive CD4 clonotypes was seen across several donors. Depth was large, yet rarefaction showed that sorted-subset sequencing was incomplete.

The clonotype was recovered from a woman in her 30s in good health. Sequenced input: naive CD8+ T cells sorted from blood. J is TRBJ2-5 and V is TRBV6-5; D not certain. The CDR3 protein is CASSYLTSETQYF. Here the CDR3 DNA reads TGTGCCAGCAGTTACCTAACCTCCGAGACCCAGTACTTC.